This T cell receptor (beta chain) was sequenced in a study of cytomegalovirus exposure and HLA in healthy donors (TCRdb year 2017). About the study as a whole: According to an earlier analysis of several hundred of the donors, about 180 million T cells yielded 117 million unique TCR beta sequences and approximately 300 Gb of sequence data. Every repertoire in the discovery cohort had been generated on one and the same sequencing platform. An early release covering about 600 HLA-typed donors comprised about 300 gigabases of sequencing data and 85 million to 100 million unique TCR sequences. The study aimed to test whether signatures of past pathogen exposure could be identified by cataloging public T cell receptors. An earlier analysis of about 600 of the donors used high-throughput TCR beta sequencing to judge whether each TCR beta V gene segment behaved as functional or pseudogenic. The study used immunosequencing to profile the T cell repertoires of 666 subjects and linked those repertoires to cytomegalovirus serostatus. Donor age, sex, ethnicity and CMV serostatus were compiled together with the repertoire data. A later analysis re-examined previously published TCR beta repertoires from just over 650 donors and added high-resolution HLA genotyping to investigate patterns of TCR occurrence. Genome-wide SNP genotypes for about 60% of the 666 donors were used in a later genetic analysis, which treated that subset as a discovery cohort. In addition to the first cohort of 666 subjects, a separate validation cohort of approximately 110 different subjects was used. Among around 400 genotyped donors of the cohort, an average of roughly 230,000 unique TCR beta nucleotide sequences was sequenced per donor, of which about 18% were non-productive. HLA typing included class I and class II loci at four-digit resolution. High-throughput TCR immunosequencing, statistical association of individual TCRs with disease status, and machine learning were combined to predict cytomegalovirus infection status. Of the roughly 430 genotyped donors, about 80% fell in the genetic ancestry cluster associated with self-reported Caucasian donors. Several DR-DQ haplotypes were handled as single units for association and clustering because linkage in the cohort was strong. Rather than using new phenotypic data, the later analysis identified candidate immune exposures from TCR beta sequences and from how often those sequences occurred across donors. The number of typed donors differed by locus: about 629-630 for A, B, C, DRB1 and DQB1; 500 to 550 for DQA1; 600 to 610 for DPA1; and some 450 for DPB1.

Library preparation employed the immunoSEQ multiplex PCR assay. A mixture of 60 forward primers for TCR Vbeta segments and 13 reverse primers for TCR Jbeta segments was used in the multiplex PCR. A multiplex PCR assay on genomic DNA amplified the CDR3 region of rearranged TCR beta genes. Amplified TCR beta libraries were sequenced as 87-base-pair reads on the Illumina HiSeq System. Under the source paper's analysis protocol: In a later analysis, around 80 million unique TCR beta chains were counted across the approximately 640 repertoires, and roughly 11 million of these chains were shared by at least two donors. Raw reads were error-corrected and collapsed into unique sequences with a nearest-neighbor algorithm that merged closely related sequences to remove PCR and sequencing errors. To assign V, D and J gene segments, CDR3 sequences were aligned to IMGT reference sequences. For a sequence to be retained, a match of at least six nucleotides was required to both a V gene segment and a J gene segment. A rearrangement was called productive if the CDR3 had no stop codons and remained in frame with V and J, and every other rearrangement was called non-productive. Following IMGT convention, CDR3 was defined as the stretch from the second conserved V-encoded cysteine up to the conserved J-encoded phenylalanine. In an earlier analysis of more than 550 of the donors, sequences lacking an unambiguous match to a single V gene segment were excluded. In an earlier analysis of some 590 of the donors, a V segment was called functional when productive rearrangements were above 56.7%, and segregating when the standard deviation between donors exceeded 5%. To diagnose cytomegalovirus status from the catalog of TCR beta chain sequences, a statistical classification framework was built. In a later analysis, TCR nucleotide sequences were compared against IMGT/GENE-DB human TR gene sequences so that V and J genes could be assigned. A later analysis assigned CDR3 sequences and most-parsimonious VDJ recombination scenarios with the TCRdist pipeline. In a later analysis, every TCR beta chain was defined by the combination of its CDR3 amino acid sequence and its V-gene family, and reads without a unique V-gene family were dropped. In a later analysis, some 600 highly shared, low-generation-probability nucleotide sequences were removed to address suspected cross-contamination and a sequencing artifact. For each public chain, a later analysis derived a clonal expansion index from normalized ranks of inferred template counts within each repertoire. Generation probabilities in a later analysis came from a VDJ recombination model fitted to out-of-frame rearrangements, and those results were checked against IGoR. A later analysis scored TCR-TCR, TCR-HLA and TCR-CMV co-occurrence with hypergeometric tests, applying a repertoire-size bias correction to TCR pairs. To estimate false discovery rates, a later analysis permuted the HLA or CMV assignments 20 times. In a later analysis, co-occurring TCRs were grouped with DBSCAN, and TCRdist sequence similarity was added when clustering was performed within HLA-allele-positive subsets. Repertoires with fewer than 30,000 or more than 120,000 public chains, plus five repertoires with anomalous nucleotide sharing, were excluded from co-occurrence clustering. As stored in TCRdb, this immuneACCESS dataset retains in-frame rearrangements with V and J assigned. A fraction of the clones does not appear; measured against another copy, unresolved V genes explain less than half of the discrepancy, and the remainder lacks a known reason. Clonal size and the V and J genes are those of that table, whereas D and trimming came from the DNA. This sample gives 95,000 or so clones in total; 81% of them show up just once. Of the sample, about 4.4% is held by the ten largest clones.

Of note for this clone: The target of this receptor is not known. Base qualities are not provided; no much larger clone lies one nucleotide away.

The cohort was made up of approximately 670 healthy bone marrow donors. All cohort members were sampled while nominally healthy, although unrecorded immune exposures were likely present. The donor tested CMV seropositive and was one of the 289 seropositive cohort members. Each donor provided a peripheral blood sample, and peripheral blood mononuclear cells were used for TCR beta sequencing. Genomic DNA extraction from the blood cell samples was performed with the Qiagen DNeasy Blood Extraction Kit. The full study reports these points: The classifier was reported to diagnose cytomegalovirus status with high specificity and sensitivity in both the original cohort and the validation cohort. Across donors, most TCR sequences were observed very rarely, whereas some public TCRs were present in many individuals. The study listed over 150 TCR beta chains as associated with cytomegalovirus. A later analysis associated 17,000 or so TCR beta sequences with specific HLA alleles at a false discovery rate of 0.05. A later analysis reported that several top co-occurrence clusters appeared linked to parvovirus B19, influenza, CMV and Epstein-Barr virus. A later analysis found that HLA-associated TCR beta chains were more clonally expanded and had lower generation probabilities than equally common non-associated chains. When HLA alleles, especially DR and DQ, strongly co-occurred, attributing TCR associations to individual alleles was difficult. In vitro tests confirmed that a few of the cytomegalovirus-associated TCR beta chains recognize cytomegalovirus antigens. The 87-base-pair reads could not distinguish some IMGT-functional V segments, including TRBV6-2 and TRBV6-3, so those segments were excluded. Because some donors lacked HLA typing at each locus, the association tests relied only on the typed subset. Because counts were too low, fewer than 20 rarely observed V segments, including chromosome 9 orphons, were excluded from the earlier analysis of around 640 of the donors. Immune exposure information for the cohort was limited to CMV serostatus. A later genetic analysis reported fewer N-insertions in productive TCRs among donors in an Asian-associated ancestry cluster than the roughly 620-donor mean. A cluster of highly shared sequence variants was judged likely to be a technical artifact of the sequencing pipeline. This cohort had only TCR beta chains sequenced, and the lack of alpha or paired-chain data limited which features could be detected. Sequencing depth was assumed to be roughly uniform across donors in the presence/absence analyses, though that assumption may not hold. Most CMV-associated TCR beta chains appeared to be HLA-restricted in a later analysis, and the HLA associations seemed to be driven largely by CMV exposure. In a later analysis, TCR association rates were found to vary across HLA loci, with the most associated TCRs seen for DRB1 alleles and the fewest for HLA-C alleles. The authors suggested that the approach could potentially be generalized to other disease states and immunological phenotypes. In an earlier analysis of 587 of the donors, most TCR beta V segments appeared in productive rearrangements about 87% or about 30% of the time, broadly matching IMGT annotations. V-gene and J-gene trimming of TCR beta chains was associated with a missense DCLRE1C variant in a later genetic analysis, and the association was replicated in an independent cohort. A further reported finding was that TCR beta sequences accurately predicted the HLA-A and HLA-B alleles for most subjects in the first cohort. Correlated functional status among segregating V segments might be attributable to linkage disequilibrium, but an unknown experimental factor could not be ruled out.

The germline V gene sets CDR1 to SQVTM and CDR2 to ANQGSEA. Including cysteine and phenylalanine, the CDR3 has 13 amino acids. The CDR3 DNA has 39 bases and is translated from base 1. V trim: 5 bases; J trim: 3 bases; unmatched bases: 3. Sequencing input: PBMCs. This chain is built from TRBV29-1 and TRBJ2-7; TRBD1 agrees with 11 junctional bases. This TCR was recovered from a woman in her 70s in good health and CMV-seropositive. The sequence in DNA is TGCAGCGTTTCCGGGACAGGGGGCTACGAGCAGTACTTC. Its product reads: CSVSGTGGYEQYF.